The clone carrying this TCR beta chain has a single count. The data were taken from a study of shared clonotypes between healthy human individuals. This CDR3 region has 15 residues. V was shortened by 5 bases and J by 0 bases, with 11 bases between the two germline ends. Germline V gene data show CDR1 as SGHTA and CDR2 as FQGNSA. The data were produced by immunoSEQ multiplex PCR, yet TCRdb's version contains in-frame clones alone and is incomplete. Found here are about 1.5 million clones, roughly 97% of them singletons; the top ten hold approximately 1.1%. The specimen sequenced was naive CD4+ T cells sorted from blood. As for subset: CD45RA+ positively selected. The V and J genes are TRBV7-2 and TRBJ2-4, with D perhaps being TRBD1 or TRBD2 (5 bases each). The origin of this receptor is a man between 25 and 39 years old in good health. The CDR3 loop is CASSRDPVAKNIQYF. The CDR3 DNA follows: TGTGCCAGCAGCCGGGACCCCGTAGCCAAAAACATTCAGTACTTC.